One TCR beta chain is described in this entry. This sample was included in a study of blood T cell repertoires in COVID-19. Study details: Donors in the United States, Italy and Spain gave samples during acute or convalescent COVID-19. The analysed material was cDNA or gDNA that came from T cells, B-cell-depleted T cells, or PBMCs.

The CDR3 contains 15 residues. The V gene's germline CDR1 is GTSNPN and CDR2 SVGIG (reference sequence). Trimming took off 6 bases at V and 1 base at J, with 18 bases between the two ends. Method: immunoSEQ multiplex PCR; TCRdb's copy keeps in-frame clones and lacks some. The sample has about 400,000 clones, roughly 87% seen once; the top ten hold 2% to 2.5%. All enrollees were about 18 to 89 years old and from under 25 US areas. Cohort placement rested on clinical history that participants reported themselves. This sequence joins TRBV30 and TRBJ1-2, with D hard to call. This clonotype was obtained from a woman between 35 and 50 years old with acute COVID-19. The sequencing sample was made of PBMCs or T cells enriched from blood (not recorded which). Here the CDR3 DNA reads TGTGCCTGCCCCTTTGGGTCGGGTTATAACTATGGCTACACCTTC. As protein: CACPFGSGYNYGYTF.